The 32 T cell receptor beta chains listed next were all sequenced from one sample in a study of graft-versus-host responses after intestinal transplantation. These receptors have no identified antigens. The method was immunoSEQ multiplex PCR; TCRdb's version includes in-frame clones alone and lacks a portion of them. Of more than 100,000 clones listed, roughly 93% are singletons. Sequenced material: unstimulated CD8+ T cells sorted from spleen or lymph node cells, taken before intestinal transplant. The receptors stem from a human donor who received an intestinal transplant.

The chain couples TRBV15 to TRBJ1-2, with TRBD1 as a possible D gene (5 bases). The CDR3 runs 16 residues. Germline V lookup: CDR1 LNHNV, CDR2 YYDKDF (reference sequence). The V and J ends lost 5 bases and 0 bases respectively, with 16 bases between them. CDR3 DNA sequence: TGTGCCACCAGCTACCCGGGGGATCCAGCTAACTATGGCTACACCTTC. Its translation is CATSYPGDPANYGYTF.

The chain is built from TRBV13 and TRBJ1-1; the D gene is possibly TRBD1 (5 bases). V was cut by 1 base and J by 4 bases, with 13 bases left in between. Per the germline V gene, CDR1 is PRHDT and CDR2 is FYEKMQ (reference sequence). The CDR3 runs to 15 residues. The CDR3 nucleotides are TGTGCCAGCAGCTTAGAAGGGGAGTTGAGCACTGAAGCTTTCTTT. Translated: CASSLEGELSTEAFF.

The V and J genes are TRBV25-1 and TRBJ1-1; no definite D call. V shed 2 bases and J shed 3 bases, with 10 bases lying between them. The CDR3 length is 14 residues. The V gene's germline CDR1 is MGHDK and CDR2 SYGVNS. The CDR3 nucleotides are TGTGCCAGCAGTGAAGTTGGCGGGTACACTGAAGCTTTCTTT. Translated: CASSEVGGYTEAFF.

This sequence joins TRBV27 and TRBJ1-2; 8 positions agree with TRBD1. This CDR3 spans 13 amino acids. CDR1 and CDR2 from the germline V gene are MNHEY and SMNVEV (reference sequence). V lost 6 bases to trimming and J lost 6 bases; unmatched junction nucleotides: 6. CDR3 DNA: TGTGCCAGCAGGCCAGGGGGCGCCCATGGCTACACCTTC. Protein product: CASRPGGAHGYTF.

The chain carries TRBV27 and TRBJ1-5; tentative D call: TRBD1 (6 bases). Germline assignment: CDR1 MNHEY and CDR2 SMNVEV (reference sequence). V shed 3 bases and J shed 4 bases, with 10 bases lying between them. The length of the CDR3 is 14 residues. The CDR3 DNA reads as TGTGCCAGCAGTTTCAGGGGTTTTAATCAGCCCCAGCATTTT. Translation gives CASSFRGFNQPQHF.

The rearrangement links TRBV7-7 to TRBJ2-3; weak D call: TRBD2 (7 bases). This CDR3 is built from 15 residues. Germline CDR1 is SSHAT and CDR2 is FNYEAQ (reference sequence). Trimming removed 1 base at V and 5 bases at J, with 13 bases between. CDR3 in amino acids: CASSLVGGLGDTQYF. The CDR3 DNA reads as TGTGCCAGCAGCTTAGTCGGGGGGCTAGGAGATACGCAGTATTTT.

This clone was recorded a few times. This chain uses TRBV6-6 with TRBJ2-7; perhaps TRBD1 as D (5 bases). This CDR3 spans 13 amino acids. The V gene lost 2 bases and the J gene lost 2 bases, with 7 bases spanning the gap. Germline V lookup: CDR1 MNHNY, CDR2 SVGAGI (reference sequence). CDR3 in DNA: TGTGCCAGCAGTTACCCGGACACCTACGAGCAGTACTTC. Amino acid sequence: CASSYPDTYEQYF.

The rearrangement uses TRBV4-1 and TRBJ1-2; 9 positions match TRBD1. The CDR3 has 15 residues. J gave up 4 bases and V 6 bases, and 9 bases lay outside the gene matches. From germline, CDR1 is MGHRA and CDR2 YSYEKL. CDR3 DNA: TGCGCCAGCAGGGAAACAGGGGGCGCTGGCTATGGCTACACCTTC. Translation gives CASRETGGAGYGYTF.

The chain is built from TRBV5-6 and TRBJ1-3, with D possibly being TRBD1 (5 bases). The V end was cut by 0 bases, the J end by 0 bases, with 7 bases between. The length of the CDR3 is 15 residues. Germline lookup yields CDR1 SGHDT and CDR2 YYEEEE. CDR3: CASSLGQSSGNTIYF. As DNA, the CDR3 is TGTGCCAGCAGCTTGGGACAGTCCTCTGGAAACACCATATATTTT.

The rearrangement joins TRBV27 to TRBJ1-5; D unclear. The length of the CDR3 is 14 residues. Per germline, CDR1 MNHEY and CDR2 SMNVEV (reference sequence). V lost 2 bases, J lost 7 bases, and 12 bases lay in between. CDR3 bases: TGTGCCAGCAGTTTAGACGGAGTCTGGCAGCCCCAGCATTTT. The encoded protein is CASSLDGVWQPQHF.

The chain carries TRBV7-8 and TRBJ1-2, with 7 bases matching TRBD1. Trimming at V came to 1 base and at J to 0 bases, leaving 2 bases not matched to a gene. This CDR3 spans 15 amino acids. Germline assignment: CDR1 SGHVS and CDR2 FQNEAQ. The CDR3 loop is CASSLGDRTNYGYTF. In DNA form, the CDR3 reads TGTGCCAGCAGCTTAGGGGACAGAACTAACTATGGCTACACCTTC.

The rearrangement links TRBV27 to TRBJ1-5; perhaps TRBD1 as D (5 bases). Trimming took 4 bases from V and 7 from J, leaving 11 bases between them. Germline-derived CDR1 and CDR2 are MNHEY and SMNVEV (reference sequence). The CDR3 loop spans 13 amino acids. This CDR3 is CASSSGAGQPQHF. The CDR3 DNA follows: TGTGCCAGCAGTTCCGGGGCGGGGCAGCCCCAGCATTTT.

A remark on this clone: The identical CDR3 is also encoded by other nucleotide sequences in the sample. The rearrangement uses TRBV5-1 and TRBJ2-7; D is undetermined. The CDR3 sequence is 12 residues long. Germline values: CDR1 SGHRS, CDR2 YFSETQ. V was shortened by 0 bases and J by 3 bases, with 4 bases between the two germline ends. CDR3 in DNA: TGCGCCAGCAGCTTGGGAGGCTACGAGCAGTACTTC. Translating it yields CASSLGGYEQYF. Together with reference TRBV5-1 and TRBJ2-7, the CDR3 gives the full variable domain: KAGVTQTPRYLIKTRGQQVTLSCSPISGHRSVSWYQQTPGQGLQFLFEYFSETQRNKGNFPGRFSGRQFSNSRSEMNVSTLELGDSALYLCASSLGGYEQYFGPGTRLTVT.

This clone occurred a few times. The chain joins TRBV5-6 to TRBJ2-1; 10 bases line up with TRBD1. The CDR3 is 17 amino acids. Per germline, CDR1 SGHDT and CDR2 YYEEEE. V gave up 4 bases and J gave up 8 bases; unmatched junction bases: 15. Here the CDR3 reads CASSEVRTGQGVDEQFF. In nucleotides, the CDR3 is TGTGCCAGCAGCGAAGTTAGGACCGGACAGGGGGTCGATGAGCAGTTCTTC.

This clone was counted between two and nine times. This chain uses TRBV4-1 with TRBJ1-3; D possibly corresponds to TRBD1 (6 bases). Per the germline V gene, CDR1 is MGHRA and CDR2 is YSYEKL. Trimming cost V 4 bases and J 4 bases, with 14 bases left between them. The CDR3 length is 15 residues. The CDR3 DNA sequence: TGCGCCAGCAGCCCAAACAGGGCCGAGGGAAACACCATATATTTT. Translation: CASSPNRAEGNTIYF.

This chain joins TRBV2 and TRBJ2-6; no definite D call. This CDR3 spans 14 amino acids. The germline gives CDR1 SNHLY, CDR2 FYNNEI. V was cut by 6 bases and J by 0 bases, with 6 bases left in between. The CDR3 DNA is TGTGCCAGCAGCCGTACCTCTGGGGCCAACGTCCTGACTTTC. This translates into CASSRTSGANVLTF.

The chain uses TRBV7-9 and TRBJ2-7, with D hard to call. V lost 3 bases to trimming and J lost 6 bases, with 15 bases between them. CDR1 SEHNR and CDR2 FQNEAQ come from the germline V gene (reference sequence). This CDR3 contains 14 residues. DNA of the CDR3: TGTGCCAGCAGCTTGGACGGTTCCCGCGGCGAGCAGTACTTC. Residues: CASSLDGSRGEQYF.

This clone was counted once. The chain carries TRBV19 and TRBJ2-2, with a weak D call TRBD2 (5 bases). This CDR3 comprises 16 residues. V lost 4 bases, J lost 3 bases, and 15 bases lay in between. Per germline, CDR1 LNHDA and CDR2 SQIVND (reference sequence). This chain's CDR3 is CASSTSSAEYTGELFF. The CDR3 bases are TGTGCCAGTAGTACGTCATCAGCGGAATACACCGGGGAGCTGTTTTTT.

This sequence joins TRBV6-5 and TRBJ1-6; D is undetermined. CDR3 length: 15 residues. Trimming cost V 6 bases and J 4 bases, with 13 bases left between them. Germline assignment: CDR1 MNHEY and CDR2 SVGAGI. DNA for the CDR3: TGTGCCAGCAGACCCCAGGCTACTTATAATTCACCCCTCCACTTT. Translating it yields CASRPQATYNSPLHF.

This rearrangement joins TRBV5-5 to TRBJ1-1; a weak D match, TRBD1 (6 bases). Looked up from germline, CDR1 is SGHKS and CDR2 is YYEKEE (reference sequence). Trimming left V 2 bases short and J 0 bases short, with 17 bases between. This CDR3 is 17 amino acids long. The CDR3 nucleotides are TGTGCCAGCAGCTTAGCTCCTATGGACAGAGTGAACACTGAAGCTTTCTTT. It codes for CASSLAPMDRVNTEAFF. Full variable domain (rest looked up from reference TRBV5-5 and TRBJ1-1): DAGVTQSPTHLIKTRGQQVTLRCSPISGHKSVSWYQQVLGQGPQFIFQYYEKEERGRGNFPDRFSARQFPNYSSELNVNALLLGDSALYLCASSLAPMDRVNTEAFFGQGTRLTVV.

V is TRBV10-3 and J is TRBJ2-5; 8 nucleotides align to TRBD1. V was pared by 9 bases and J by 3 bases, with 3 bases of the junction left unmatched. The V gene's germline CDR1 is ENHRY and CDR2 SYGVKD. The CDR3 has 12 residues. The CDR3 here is CAIQGDKETQYF. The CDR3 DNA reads TGTGCCATACAGGGGGATAAAGAGACCCAGTACTTC.

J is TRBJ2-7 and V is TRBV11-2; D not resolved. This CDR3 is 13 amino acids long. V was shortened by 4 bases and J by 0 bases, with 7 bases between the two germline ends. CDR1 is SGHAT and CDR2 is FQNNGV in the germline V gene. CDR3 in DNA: TGTGCCAGCAGCTGGACCCACTCCTACGAGCAGTACTTC. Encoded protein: CASSWTHSYEQYF.

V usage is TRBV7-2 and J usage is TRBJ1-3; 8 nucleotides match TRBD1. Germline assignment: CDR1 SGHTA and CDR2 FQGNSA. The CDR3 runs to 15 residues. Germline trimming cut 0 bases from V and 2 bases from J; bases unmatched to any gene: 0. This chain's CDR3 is CASSLAQGAGNTIYF. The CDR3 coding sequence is TGTGCCAGCAGCTTAGCACAGGGGGCTGGAAACACCATATATTTT.

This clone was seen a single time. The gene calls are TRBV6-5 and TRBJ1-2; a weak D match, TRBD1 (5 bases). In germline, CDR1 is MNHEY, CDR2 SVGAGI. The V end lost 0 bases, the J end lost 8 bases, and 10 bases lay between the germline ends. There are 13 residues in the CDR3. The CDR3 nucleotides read TGTGCCAGCAGTTACTCGGATCGGGGCGGCTACACCTTC. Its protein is CASSYSDRGGYTF.

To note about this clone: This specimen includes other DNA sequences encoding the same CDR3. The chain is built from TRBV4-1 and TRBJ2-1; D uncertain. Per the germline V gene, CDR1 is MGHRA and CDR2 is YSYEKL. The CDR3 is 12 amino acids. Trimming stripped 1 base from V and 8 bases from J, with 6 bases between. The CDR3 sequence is CASSQVGDEQFF. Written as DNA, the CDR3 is TGCGCCAGCAGCCAAGTTGGCGATGAGCAGTTCTTC.

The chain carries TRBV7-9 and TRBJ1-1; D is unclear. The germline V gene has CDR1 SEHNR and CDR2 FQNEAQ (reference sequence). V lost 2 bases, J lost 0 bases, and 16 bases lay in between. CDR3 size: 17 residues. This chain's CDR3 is CASSLTRGSNLNTEAFF. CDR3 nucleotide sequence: TGTGCCAGCAGCTTAACCCGGGGAAGCAACTTGAACACTGAAGCTTTCTTT.

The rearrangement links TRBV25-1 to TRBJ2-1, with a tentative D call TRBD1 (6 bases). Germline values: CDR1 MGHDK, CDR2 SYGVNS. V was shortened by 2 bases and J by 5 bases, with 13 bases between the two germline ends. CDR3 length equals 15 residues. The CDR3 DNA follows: TGTGCCAGCAGTGAAAAAGCACAGGGCAACAATGAGCAGTTCTTC. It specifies CASSEKAQGNNEQFF.

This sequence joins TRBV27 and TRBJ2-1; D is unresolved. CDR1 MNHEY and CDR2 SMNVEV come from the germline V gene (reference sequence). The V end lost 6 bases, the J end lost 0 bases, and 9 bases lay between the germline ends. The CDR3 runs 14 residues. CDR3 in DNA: TGTGCCAGCAGAGACGGAAGCTCCTACAATGAGCAGTTCTTC. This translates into CASRDGSSYNEQFF.

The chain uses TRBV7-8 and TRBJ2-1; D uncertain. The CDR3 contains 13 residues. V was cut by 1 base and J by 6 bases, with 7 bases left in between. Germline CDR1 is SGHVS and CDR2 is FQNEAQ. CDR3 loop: CASSLVQSNEQFF. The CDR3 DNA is TGTGCCAGCAGCTTAGTACAGTCCAATGAGCAGTTCTTC.

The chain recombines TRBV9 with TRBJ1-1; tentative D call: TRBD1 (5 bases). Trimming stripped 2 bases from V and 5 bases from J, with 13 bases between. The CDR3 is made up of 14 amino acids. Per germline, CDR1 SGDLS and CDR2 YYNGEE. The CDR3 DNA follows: TGTGCCAGCAGCGTCGGGACCGCGATAACTGAAGCTTTCTTT. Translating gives CASSVGTAITEAFF.

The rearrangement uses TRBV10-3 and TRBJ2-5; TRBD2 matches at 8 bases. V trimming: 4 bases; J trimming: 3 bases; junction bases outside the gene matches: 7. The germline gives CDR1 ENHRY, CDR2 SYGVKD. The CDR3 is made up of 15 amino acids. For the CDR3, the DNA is TGTGCCATCAGTGGGGTTAGCGGGGCTGAAGAGACCCAGTACTTC. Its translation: CAISGVSGAEETQYF.

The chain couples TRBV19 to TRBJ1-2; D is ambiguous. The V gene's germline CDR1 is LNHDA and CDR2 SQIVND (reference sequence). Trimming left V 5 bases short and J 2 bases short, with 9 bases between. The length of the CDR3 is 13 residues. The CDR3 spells CASSGGANYGYTF. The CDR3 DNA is TGTGCCAGTAGTGGCGGAGCCAACTATGGCTACACCTTC. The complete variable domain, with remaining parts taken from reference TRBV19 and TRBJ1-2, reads DGGITQSPKYLFRKEGQNVTLSCEQNLNHDAMYWYRQDPGQGLRLIYYSQIVNDFQKGDIAEGYSVSREKKESFPLTVTSAQKNPTAFYLCASSGGANYGYTFGSGTRLTVV.